These 14 T cell receptor beta chains share one sample of origin, sequenced in a study of CD8 T cells in ankylosing spondylitis. These receptors' targets are unknown. Study results and limitations: Within ankylosing spondylitis blood, a TCR beta motif made up of eight highly homologous variants appeared to be characteristic.

TCRdb used MiXCR to reprocess the 5' RACE reads, holding one entry per CDR3 protein. Here the sample spans 650,000 to 800,000 distinct CDR3 sequences, under 20% being singletons. The specimen sequenced was blood, either unsorted or a sorted T cell fraction (not recorded which). The receptors shown here come from a male donor with ankylosing spondylitis.

The J gene is TRBJ2-1, the V gene TRBV19, with no clear D. V was shortened by 8 bases and J by 0 bases, with 8 bases between the two germline ends. Germline-derived CDR1 and CDR2 are LNHDA and SQIVND (reference sequence). The CDR3 sequence is 13 residues long. The DNA for the CDR3 is TGTGCCAGTCGGGTGAGCTCCTACAATGAGCAGTTCTTC. Protein: CASRVSSYNEQFF.

This clonotype was counted between two and nine times. V is TRBV6-1 and J is TRBJ2-4; 7 bases are shared with TRBD1. V lost 10 bases, J lost 8 bases, and 14 bases stayed unmatched. Germline V gene sequence: CDR1 MNHNS, CDR2 SASEGT. CDR3 size: 14 residues. Here the CDR3 reads CATLKGAGQDIQYF. The CDR3 bases are TGTGCCACGCTTAAGGGGGCCGGTCAGGACATTCAGTACTTC.

V is TRBV4-1 and J is TRBJ1-1; no reliable D call. V was trimmed by 4 bases and J by 8 bases, leaving 17 bases between them. Germline loops: CDR1 MGHRA, CDR2 YSYEKL. The CDR3 has 14 residues. CDR3 loop: CASSRHPDPTEAFF. For the CDR3, the DNA is TGCGCCAGCAGCCGTCACCCTGACCCTACCGAAGCTTTCTTT.

A few counts support this clonotype. The chain employs TRBV4-3 and TRBJ2-1; D unclear. With 0 bases removed from V and 0 bases from J, the gap between germline ends came to 9 bases. Germline V gene lookup returns CDR1 LGHNA and CDR2 YSLEER. The CDR3 is 16 residues long. CDR3 sequence: CASSQEGYYSYNEQFF. The CDR3 nucleotides are TGCGCCAGCAGCCAAGAGGGCTACTACTCCTACAATGAGCAGTTCTTC.

In this sample, this clonotype turned up once. This chain uses TRBV19 with TRBJ2-7; 8 bases match TRBD2. Germline CDR1 reads LNHDA; CDR2 reads SQIVND (reference sequence). The CDR3 consists of 15 residues. V trimming: 9 bases; J trimming: 7 bases; junction bases outside the gene matches: 17. CDR3 sequence reads: CASSAWLAGDTEQYF. The CDR3 DNA sequence: TGTGCCAGCTCCGCCTGGCTAGCGGGCGACACAGAGCAGTACTTC.

The chain carries TRBV7-2 and TRBJ2-3, with TRBD2 identical over 7 bases. Germline assignment: CDR1 SGHTA and CDR2 FQGNSA. This CDR3 is built from 15 residues. Trimming cost V 5 bases and J 0 bases; bases outside gene matches: 5. The CDR3 nucleotides read TGTGCCAGCAGCGCGGGACTACCGAGCACAGATACGCAGTATTTT. Its protein product is CASSAGLPSTDTQYF.

This rearrangement joins TRBV10-3 to TRBJ1-3; 9 bases align to TRBD1. The CDR3 totals 14 residues. After removal of 8 bases from V and 6 bases from J, the junction contained 8 bases not matched to a gene. Germline V gives CDR1 ENHRY, CDR2 SYGVKD. The CDR3 DNA follows: TGTGCCATCGGGCCGGGACAGGGCCCAAACACCATATATTTT. Residues: CAIGPGQGPNTIYF.

This clonotype was picked up many times. J is TRBJ1-1 and V is TRBV12-3 or TRBV12-4, with D possibly TRBD1 on 5 matching bases. The CDR3 runs to 14 residues. Between the trimmed V and J ends, which lost 1 base and 2 bases, there was a span of 8 bases. DNA of the CDR3: TGTGCCAGCAGTTTAGTCCAGGGCAACACTGAAGCTTTCTTT. Encoded protein: CASSLVQGNTEAFF.

The genes are TRBV7-8 and TRBJ2-3; no clear D. The CDR3 covers 14 residues. Germline CDR1 is SGHVS and CDR2 is FQNEAQ. V was trimmed by 4 bases and J by 2 bases, leaving 10 bases between them. The CDR3 sequence: CASSSRFITDTQYF. The CDR3 DNA is TGTGCCAGCAGCTCGCGATTTATCACAGATACGCAGTATTTT.

The V gene is TRBV6-1, the J gene TRBJ1-5; maybe TRBD1 (6 bases). Germline loops: CDR1 MNHNS, CDR2 SASEGT. The V gene lost 8 bases and the J gene lost 5 bases, with 13 bases spanning the gap. CDR3 length equals 13 residues. The CDR3 DNA reads as TGTGCCAGCGGTGGGGGCTCAGATCAGCCCCAGCATTTT. It translates to CASGGGSDQPQHF.

V usage is TRBV12-3 or TRBV12-4 and J usage is TRBJ2-5; 9 positions agree with TRBD1. V was clipped by 7 bases and J by 5 bases; unmatched bases: 8. There are 14 residues in the CDR3. The CDR3 loop is CASNPTGGYETQYF. The CDR3 nucleotides are TGTGCCAGCAACCCGACAGGGGGGTATGAGACCCAGTACTTC.

This sequence joins TRBV14 and TRBJ1-1; no firm D call. Trimming took 1 base from V and 4 from J, leaving 10 bases between them. Germline values: CDR1 SGHDN, CDR2 FVKESK. The CDR3 loop spans 14 amino acids. The CDR3 sequence: CASSQGVWVTEAFF. The CDR3 DNA sequence: TGTGCCAGCAGCCAAGGAGTTTGGGTCACTGAAGCTTTCTTT.

This clonotype has more than one count but fewer than ten. V is TRBV20-1 and J is TRBJ2-7; 7 bases line up with TRBD1. The V gene's germline CDR1 is DFQATT and CDR2 SNEGSKA (reference sequence). The CDR3 spans 14 residues. V shed 3 bases and J 3 bases; nucleotides not matched to a gene: 8. CDR3: CSASIGDRNYEQYF. CDR3 bases: TGCAGTGCTAGTATTGGGGACAGAAACTACGAGCAGTACTTC.

This clonotype was recorded a few times. The V gene is TRBV4-3, the J gene TRBJ2-5; D gene unclear. CDR1 is LGHNA and CDR2 is YSLEER in the germline V gene. Trimming took 3 bases from V and 5 from J, leaving 13 bases between them. The CDR3 runs to 14 residues. The CDR3 coding sequence is TGCGCCAGCAGCCACAACGTCCATGGGGAGACCCAGTACTTC. Translating gives CASSHNVHGETQYF.